One sample yielded the 13 T cell receptor beta chains listed below, sequenced in a study of blood T cell repertoires in COVID-19. Clones were read by immunoSEQ multiplex PCR, and TCRdb kept only the in-frame ones, dropping some. The sample has fewer than 300,000 clones, 80% to 95% seen once. The specimen was PBMCs or T cells enriched from blood (not recorded which). These receptors were taken from a woman between 25 and 40 years old who had recovered from COVID-19.

This rearrangement joins TRBV4-2 to TRBJ2-7, with TRBD2 as a possible D gene (6 bases). The V end lost 5 bases, the J end lost 6 bases, and 14 bases lay between the germline ends. This CDR3 spans 13 amino acids. Per germline, CDR1 LGHNA and CDR2 YNFKEQ. CDR3 region: CASSETSTSEQYF. The CDR3 DNA reads TGTGCCAGCAGCGAGACTAGTACGAGCGAGCAGTACTTC.

This chain uses TRBV2 with TRBJ2-3, with no clear D. The CDR3 spans 15 residues. V was pared by 5 bases and J by 0 bases, with 12 bases between. Germline CDR1 SNHLY, CDR2 FYNNEI. The CDR3 here is CASSRLGASTDTQYF. The CDR3 DNA reads as TGTGCCAGCAGTCGCCTGGGCGCGAGCACAGATACGCAGTATTTT.

The genes are TRBV5-6 and TRBJ2-7; TRBD1 matches 7 bases. With V trimmed by 4 bases and J by 1 base, 2 bases remained unmatched. The germline gives CDR1 SGHDT, CDR2 YYEEEE. CDR3 length: 13 residues. The CDR3 spells CASSIQGSYEQYF. DNA of the CDR3: TGTGCCAGCAGCATACAGGGGTCCTACGAGCAGTACTTC. The full variable domain, rest sourced from reference TRBV5-6 and TRBJ2-7, is DAGVTQSPTHLIKTRGQQVTLRCSPKSGHDTVSWYQQALGQGPQFIFQYYEEEERQRGNFPDRFSGHQFPNYSSELNVNALLLGDSALYLCASSIQGSYEQYFGPGTRLTVT.

The rearrangement uses TRBV2 and TRBJ2-2, with TRBD2 matching over 12 bases. The germline gives CDR1 SNHLY, CDR2 FYNNEI. This CDR3 has 16 residues. Germline trimming cut 6 bases from V and 4 bases from J; bases unmatched to any gene: 6. The CDR3 DNA follows: TGTGCCAGCAGAGGACTAGCGGGATCGGGCACCGGGGAGCTGTTTTTT. This sequence encodes CASRGLAGSGTGELFF.

The rearrangement joins TRBV4-1 to TRBJ1-6; no clear D. The CDR3 covers 14 residues. The V and J ends lost 4 bases and 10 bases respectively, with 14 bases between them. CDR1 and CDR2 (germline): MGHRA, YSYEKL. CDR3 amino acids: CASSPHSGESPLHF. CDR3 bases: TGCGCCAGCAGCCCCCACAGTGGTGAGTCACCCCTCCACTTT.

This chain links TRBV28 with TRBJ1-2; 7 bases are a match to TRBD1. V trimming: 3 bases; J trimming: 2 bases; junction bases outside the gene matches: 9. CDR1 is MDHEN, CDR2 SYDVKM, per germline. This CDR3 has 16 amino acids. In DNA form, the CDR3 reads TGTGCCAGCAGTTTTTCTCCGGACAGGAGGAACTATGGCTACACCTTC. This translates into CASSFSPDRRNYGYTF.

The chain recombines TRBV21-1 with TRBJ2-3; the D call TRBD1 from the table was never checked on the DNA. TRBV21-1 is a pseudogene. The CDR3 sequence is 20 residues long. The CDR3 spells CASSKELQGTDSGHTDTQYF. DNA for the CDR3: TGTGCCAGCAGCAAAGAGCTACAGGGGACGGACAGTGGACACACAGATACGCAGTATTTT.

The gene calls are TRBV9 and TRBJ2-7; 12 bases map to TRBD1. V trimming: 0 bases; J trimming: 6 bases; junction bases outside the gene matches: 16. This CDR3 is built from 19 residues. Germline V lookup: CDR1 SGDLS, CDR2 YYNGEE. The CDR3 coding sequence is TGTGCCAGCAGCGTAGCCGGGACAGGGGGCAGCCACCCGCTTTCCGAGCAGTACTTC. Protein sequence: CASSVAGTGGSHPLSEQYF.

The chain is built from TRBV5-6 and TRBJ1-6; maybe TRBD1 (5 bases). CDR1 is SGHDT and CDR2 is YYEEEE in the germline V gene. Trimming removed 7 bases at V and 7 bases at J, with 15 bases between. The CDR3 spans 14 residues. The CDR3 here is CASGYTGGNSPLHF. In DNA form, the CDR3 reads TGTGCCAGCGGGTACACAGGTGGAAATTCACCCCTCCACTTT.

The gene calls are TRBV6-5 and TRBJ2-5, with D unclear. Germline CDR1 MNHEY, CDR2 SVGAGI. The CDR3 has 14 amino acids. The V and J ends lost 7 bases and 2 bases respectively, with 14 bases between them. CDR3 residues: CASNPLAVQETQYF. The CDR3 DNA sequence: TGTGCCAGCAACCCGTTAGCAGTACAAGAGACCCAGTACTTC.

The chain links TRBV9 to TRBJ2-5; the match to TRBD2 covers 8 bases. The CDR3 has 17 residues. Germline lookup yields CDR1 SGDLS and CDR2 YYNGEE. V trimming: 4 bases; J trimming: 4 bases; junction bases outside the gene matches: 15. The CDR3 DNA follows: TGTGCCAGCAGCCCCCTCGGAGGCAGCGGGAGTTCAGAGACCCAGTACTTC. Translating gives CASSPLGGSGSSETQYF.

The CDR3 DNA reads TGCAGCGTTGAATTCTCGAAGCGGAACACTGAAGCTTTCTTT. Amino acid sequence: CSVEFSKRNTEAFF. J is TRBJ1-1 and V is TRBV29-1; D is ambiguous. CDR1 and CDR2 (germline): SQVTM, ANQGSEA. The CDR3 sequence is 14 residues long. V was cut by 2 bases and J by 1 base, with 11 bases left in between.

The chain recombines TRBV7-2 with TRBJ2-7, with 14 bases matching TRBD2. The CDR3 loop spans 18 amino acids. Per germline, CDR1 SGHTA and CDR2 FQGNSA. Losses at the gene ends were 5 bases for V and 3 bases for J; bases not matched to a gene: 12. This CDR3 is CASSVVGTSGSGGYEQYF. Written as DNA, the CDR3 is TGTGCCAGCAGCGTCGTCGGGACTAGCGGGAGCGGGGGCTACGAGCAGTACTTC.